This entry concerns a single TCR beta chain. No antigen is known for it. The record has no base qualities; no much larger clone is one base away. Library creation used PCR. TCR sequencing of DNA from cultured CD4+ T cells used the Oncomine TCR Beta short-read assay at the Johns Hopkins FTIC core. The QIAamp micro DNA kit was used to extract genomic DNA from the cultured CD4+ T cells. Oncomine TCR Beta libraries from cultured CD4+ T cells were pooled using unique dual indexes and sequenced on an Illumina iSeq 100. On the study's bioinformatics: Non-productive sequences were removed, and CDR3s that did not start with C, did not end with F or W, or were shorter than 7 amino acids were discarded. Antigen-specific clonotypes were identified using the MANAFEST web application through comparison of peptide-stimulated wells with reference and other culture wells. For a clone to be called positive, the clone needed an FDR below 0.05, an odds ratio above 5, and a productive frequency above 0.1% in at least two of three replicate wells. A clonotype counted as cross-reactive if it showed significant expansion both in the SARS-CoV-2 spike wells and in at least one common cold coronavirus spike condition. Using R version 3.6.1, CDR3 homology was evaluated through Levenshtein distances (stringdist) along with unrooted phylogenetic trees (ape). TCRdb ran its own pipeline on the public reads, namely fastp trimming at Q25 and MiXCR clone calling, and kept in-frame beta chains. Each record represents a unique CDR3 protein, reported with the most common genes and DNA among its rows. The V and J calls and clone size are TCRdb's, not the authors'. Recorded for this sample are thousands of distinct CDR3 sequences; around 41% of them occurred a single time. The biggest ten clones account for about a third of the sample.

Spanning cysteine to phenylalanine, the CDR3 consists of 14 amino acids. Just the 42-base CDR3 DNA is kept, in frame starting at base 1. A distance of 15 bases separates the germline ends of V and J, which lose 6 bases and 1 base respectively. Via the germline V gene (reference sequence), CDR1 is DFQATT and CDR2 SNEGSKA. The treatment or condition label here, explained by the study, means: approximately nine-day PBMC culture with coronavirus spike peptide pools or control peptides (ViraFEST assay). CD4+ T cells from unexposed donors were collected before the COVID-19 pandemic (2011-2018). To expand antigen-specific T cells with peptide pools and then pick out the expanded clonotypes through TCR sequencing, the study relied on the ViraFEST assay. Roughly 2.1 million PBMCs per well were cultured in IMDM with 5% human AB serum and approximately 9.1 IU/ml IL-2, plus 10 ug/ml peptide pools. On days 3 and 7, half of the culture medium was replaced with fresh IL-2-containing medium. CD4+ T cells were isolated after 10 days of culture through negative selection using the EasySep CD4+ T cell isolation kit. Unexposed donor CD4+ T cells were tested for reactivity to SARS-CoV-2 S and N and four common cold coronavirus spike pools, as cell number allowed. PBMCs were separated from whole blood using Ficoll-Paque Plus gradient centrifugation and then either used fresh or cryopreserved at -140C. Each culture condition was generally run in triplicate wells. The leukapheresis product for the unexposed donors was obtained through commercial purchase.

The data stem from a study of vaccination and CD4 T cells after COVID-19 (dated by TCRdb to the early 2020s). For context, the study as a whole: In the convalescent cohort there were six males and four females, among whom were two Hispanic individuals, seven Caucasians, two Asians and one multiracial person. Participants got two doses of the Pfizer-BioNTech BNT162b2 vaccine (n=8) or two doses of the Moderna mRNA-1273 vaccine (n=2). Post-COVID blood samples were collected from convalescent patients a median of roughly 100 days after diagnosis, with a range of about 35 to 180 days. Post-vaccine blood samples were obtained a median of roughly 75 days after the second vaccine dose, with a range of roughly 12 to 250 days. The cultures were stimulated with overlapping spike peptide pools from SARS-CoV-2 and from the common cold coronaviruses HCoV-NL63, HCoV-OC43 and HCoV-229E. As controls, cultures received a CEFX viral epitope pool (the positive control), an HIV-1 Nef peptide pool (the negative control), or no peptide at all. In nine to eleven COVID-19 convalescent patients and 4 infection-naive healthy vaccine recipients, researchers compared the spike-specific CD4+ TCR repertoire from before mRNA vaccination with the repertoire from after. At the TCR clonotype level, an earlier paper using these donors assessed memory CD4+ T cell crossreactivity between SARS-CoV-2 and common cold coronavirus spike proteins. On the study overall, not on this receptor specifically: Relatively few convalescent patients were included in the study, and early timepoints after natural infection were not analyzed. Nearly all vaccine-specific clones in convalescent patients (304 of 307) were mono-reactive for SARS-CoV-2 spike rather than cross-reactive with common cold coronaviruses. The median number of SARS-CoV-2-reactive clonotypes rose from under 25 after infection to roughly 40 after vaccination, but the change was not significant. Among the post-vaccine SARS-CoV-2-reactive clones in convalescent patients, a median around 86% showed up only after vaccination, which suggests vaccine-specific priming.

Rearrangement joined TRBV20-1 to TRBJ1-1; the D region possibly corresponds to TRBD1 (6 bases align). The source is a human donor in good health. Sequenced sample: CD4+ T cells from blood, cultured in vitro. The sequenced DNA: TGCAGTGCAAAGAGGGGGTCGGGGAACACTGAAGCTTTCTTT. The encoded protein is CSAKRGSGNTEAFF.